This T cell receptor (beta chain) was captured by sequencing in a study of OX40 agonist ivuxolimab in advanced cancers. The overall study: Intravenous ivuxolimab at 0.01 to 10 mg/kg was given to patients every 2 weeks. Overall study results and limits: On average, CD8+ T cells showed a greater number of expanded clones than CD4+. The work left the antigen specificity of expanded peripheral T cells undetermined. Some nonresponders likewise displayed low normalized T-cell clonal expansion.

Trimming removed 6 bases from V and 8 bases from J, with 10 bases in between. Germline V lookup: CDR1 MNHEY, CDR2 SVGAGI. The CDR3 contains 12 residues. TCRdb's copy holds only in-frame clones and misses some; the assay was immunoSEQ multiplex PCR. The sample has tens of thousands of clones; 81% are singletons. Concerning this clone: Its specificity is unknown.

The specimen comprised CD4+ or CD8+ T cells sorted from blood, sampled in a trial of the OX40 agonist ivuxolimab. The chain carries TRBV6-5 and TRBJ2-2, with D unresolved. The source of this sequence is an adult with an advanced solid tumor such as melanoma, head and neck, liver or kidney cancer. CDR3 nucleotide sequence: TGTGCCAGCAGCGATGGGTGGGGGGAGCTGTTTTTT. This gives the protein CASSDGWGELFF.